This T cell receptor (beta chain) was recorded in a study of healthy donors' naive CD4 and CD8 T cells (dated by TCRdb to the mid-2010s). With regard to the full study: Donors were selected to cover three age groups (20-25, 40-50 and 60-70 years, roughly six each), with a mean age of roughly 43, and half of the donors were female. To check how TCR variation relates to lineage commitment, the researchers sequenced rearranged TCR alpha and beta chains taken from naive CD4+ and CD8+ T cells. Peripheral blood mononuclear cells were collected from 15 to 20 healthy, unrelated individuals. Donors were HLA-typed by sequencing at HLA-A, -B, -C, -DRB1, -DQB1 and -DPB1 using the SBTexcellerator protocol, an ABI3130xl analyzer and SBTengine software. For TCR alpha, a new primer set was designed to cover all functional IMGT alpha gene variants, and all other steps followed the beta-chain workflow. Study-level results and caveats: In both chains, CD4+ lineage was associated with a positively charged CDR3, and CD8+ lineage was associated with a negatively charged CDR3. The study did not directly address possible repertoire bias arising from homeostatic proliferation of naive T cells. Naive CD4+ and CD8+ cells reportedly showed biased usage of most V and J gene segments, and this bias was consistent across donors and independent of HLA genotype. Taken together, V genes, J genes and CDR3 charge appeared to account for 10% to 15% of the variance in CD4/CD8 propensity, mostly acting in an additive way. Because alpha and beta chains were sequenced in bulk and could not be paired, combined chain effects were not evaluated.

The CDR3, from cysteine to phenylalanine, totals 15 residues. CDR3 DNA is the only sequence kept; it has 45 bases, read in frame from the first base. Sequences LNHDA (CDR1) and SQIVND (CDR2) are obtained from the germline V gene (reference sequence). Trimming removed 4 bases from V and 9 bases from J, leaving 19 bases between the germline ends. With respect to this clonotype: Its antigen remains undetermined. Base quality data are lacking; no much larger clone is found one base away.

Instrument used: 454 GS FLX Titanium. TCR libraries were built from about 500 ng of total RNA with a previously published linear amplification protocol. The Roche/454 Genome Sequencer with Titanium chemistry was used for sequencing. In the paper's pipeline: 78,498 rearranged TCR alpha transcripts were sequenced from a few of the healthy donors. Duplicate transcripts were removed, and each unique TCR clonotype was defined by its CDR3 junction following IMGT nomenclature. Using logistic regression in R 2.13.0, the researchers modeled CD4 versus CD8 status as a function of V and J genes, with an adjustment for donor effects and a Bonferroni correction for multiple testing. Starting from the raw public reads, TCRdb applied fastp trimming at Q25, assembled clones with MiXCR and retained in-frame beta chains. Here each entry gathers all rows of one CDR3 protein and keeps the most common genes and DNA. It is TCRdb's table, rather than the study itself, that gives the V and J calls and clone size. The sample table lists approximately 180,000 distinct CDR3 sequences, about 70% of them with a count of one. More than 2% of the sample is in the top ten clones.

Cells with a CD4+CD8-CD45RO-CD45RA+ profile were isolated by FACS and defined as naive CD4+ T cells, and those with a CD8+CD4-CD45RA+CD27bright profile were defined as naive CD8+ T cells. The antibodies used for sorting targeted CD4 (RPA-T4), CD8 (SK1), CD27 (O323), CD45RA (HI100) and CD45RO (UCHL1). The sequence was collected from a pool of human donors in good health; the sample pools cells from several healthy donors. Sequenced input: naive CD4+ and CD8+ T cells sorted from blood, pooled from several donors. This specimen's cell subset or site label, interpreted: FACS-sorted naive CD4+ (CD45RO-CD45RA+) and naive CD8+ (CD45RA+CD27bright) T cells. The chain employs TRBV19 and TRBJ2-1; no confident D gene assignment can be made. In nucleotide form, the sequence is TGTGCCAGTAGTAGTGGTGGAGACTCCTTTACTGAGCAGTTCTTC. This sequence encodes CASSSGGDSFTEQFF.